This TCR beta chain derives from a study of T cell responses to AZD1222 COVID-19 vaccine. Measured with immunoSEQ multiplex PCR; TCRdb has only the in-frame clones, and not every one. The repertoire holds some 150,000 clones, with roughly 90% as singletons. The origin of this receptor is an adult in good health. The sample consisted of peripheral blood, taken on day 0 of AZD1222 vaccination.

The CDR3 DNA sequence: TGTGCCAGCTCCACCGGGACTAGCGGGACCGAGCAGTACTTC. Translation gives CASSTGTSGTEQYF. The chain employs TRBV7-3 and TRBJ2-7, with 13 bases aligning to TRBD2. After removal of 8 bases from V and 6 bases from J, the junction contained 7 bases not matched to a gene. The length of the CDR3 is 14 residues. The germline V gene has CDR1 SGHTA and CDR2 FQGTGA.